What follows are 24 T cell receptor beta chains derived from one specimen sequenced in a study of blood T cell repertoires in COVID-19. Assay used: immunoSEQ multiplex PCR; TCRdb lists only in-frame clones, some missing. In the table there are under 30,000 clones, approximately 96% of which are singletons. Material for sequencing was peripheral blood. The receptor set was obtained from a human donor with active COVID-19. The donor label of this sample is uncertain.

This chain uses TRBV7-2 with TRBJ2-2; the D gene is possibly TRBD2 (6 bases). The CDR3 has 17 amino acids. Trimming cost V 1 base and J 2 bases, with 14 bases left between them. Germline loops: CDR1 SGHTA, CDR2 FQGNSA. As DNA, the CDR3 is TGTGCCAGCAGCTTAGATTCCAGGAGGGTAAACACCGGGGAGCTGTTTTTT. Its protein is CASSLDSRRVNTGELFF.

V is TRBV2 and J is TRBJ2-2; TRBD1 matches 10 bases. Germline V gives CDR1 SNHLY, CDR2 FYNNEI. Unmatched junction bases numbered 7, after V lost 6 bases and J lost 6 bases. The CDR3 spans 15 residues. In nucleotides, the CDR3 is TGTGCCAGCAGCCGGGACAGGGGTCAATCCGGGGAGCTGTTTTTT. It translates to CASSRDRGQSGELFF.

CDR3 nucleotides: TGCGCCAGCAGCTTGGGGCCAGGGGGTGGTGAGCAGTTCTTC. This codes for CASSLGPGGGEQFF. The chain recombines TRBV5-1 with TRBJ2-1; 7 positions agree with TRBD1. The CDR3 extends over 14 amino acids. Germline V CDR1 and CDR2: SGHRS, YFSETQ. V shed 0 bases and J 9 bases; nucleotides not matched to a gene: 6.

The chain links TRBV5-4 to TRBJ2-1, with a tentative D call TRBD2 (5 bases). The germline V gene encodes CDR1 SGHNT and CDR2 YYREEE (reference sequence). The V end was cut by 1 base, the J end by 0 bases, with 11 bases between. There are 16 residues in the CDR3. The CDR3 spells CASSLMFGDSYNEQFF. The CDR3 nucleotides are TGTGCCAGCAGCTTGATGTTCGGGGACTCCTACAATGAGCAGTTCTTC.

This rearrangement joins TRBV12-5 to TRBJ1-1; 8 bases match TRBD1. CDR1 is LGHNT, CDR2 FRNRAP, per germline. V dropped 4 bases and J dropped 4; count of bases not matched to a gene: 11. The CDR3 is 16 residues long. CDR3 region: CASGSAGGKGVTEAFF. CDR3 nucleotides: TGTGCTAGTGGTTCGGCAGGGGGCAAGGGTGTCACTGAAGCTTTCTTT.

This chain joins TRBV20-1 and TRBJ2-5; 7 bases are a match to TRBD2. The V gene's germline CDR1 is DFQATT and CDR2 SNEGSKA (reference sequence). V shed 6 bases and J 3 bases; nucleotides not matched to a gene: 1. The CDR3 sequence is 11 residues long. The CDR3 loop is CSAAGEETQYF. As DNA, the CDR3 is TGCAGTGCGGCGGGAGAAGAGACCCAGTACTTC.

V is TRBV24-1 and J is TRBJ2-3; perhaps TRBD1 as D (5 bases). The CDR3 is 18 residues long. V was clipped by 4 bases and J by 0 bases, with 19 bases between them. Per the germline V gene, CDR1 is KGHDR and CDR2 is SFDVKD. CDR3 sequence reads: CATSDSLPGAVSTDTQYF. In DNA form, the CDR3 reads TGTGCCACCAGTGACTCTCTTCCTGGGGCGGTTAGCACAGATACGCAGTATTTT.

The chain uses TRBV5-4 and TRBJ1-1; D not certain. Trimming took off 2 bases at V and 0 bases at J, with 5 bases between the two ends. Germline V gene sequence: CDR1 SGHNT, CDR2 YYREEE (reference sequence). The CDR3 contains 13 residues. The CDR3 here is CASSLQLNTEAFF. The CDR3 nucleotides read TGTGCCAGCAGCTTACAACTGAACACTGAAGCTTTCTTT.

CDR3 sequence reads: CASSSLAGDYEQYF. The CDR3 nucleotides are TGTGCCAGCAGTTCCCTAGCGGGAGACTACGAGCAGTACTTC. The chain joins TRBV27 to TRBJ2-7; the match to TRBD2 covers 10 bases. Germline V gives CDR1 MNHEY, CDR2 SMNVEV (reference sequence). This CDR3 comprises 14 residues. V lost 4 bases, J lost 3 bases, and 3 bases stayed unmatched.

The rearrangement uses TRBV27 and TRBJ2-3, with TRBD1 identical over 7 bases. Unmatched junction bases numbered 9, after V lost 0 bases and J lost 6 bases. CDR1 and CDR2 (germline): MNHEY, SMNVEV (reference sequence). The CDR3 totals 16 residues. The CDR3 DNA reads as TGTGCCAGCAGTTTATCCGGGACAGCCATGAGCGATACGCAGTATTTT. It codes for CASSLSGTAMSDTQYF.

The V and J genes are TRBV19 and TRBJ1-2, with D perhaps TRBD1 (6 bases). Germline V gives CDR1 LNHDA, CDR2 SQIVND (reference sequence). V gave up 6 bases and J gave up 7 bases, with 21 bases separating them. The CDR3 extends over 15 amino acids. This CDR3 is CASRGGVSGVGGYTF. The CDR3 coding sequence is TGTGCCAGTAGAGGGGGGGTGTCGGGGGTCGGTGGCTACACCTTC.

This clone was counted once. J is TRBJ1-6 and V is TRBV30; D is unresolved. The CDR3 is made up of 14 amino acids. Germline lookup yields CDR1 GTSNPN and CDR2 SVGIG (reference sequence). Trimming took off 0 bases at V and 3 bases at J, with 6 bases between the two ends. The CDR3 spells CAWSVPGYNSPLHF. In DNA form, the CDR3 reads TGTGCCTGGAGTGTACCCGGCTATAATTCACCCCTCCACTTT.

The rearrangement uses TRBV12-3 or TRBV12-4 and TRBJ1-1, with D unresolved. The CDR3 length is 13 residues. Trimming shortened V by 3 bases and J by 1 base, and 6 bases separated the two germline ends. This CDR3 is CASSFYSNTEAFF. CDR3 in DNA: TGTGCCAGCAGTTTCTATTCGAACACTGAAGCTTTCTTT.

For the CDR3, the DNA is TGTGCCAGCAGCTTAGGGCCCGGTGAGGGTAGCTCCTACGAGCAGTACTTC. It is translated as CASSLGPGEGSSYEQYF. This rearrangement joins TRBV7-6 to TRBJ2-7; weak D call: TRBD2 (5 bases). V was trimmed by 1 base and J by 0 bases, leaving 16 bases between them. Germline CDR1 SGHVS, CDR2 FNYEAQ. The CDR3 spans 17 residues.

A single count supports this clone. The chain is built from TRBV24-1 and TRBJ2-7; 8 nucleotides align to TRBD2. The CDR3 spans 16 residues. The V gene end was trimmed by 3 bases and the J gene end by 3 bases; junction bases not matched to a gene: 9. Per germline, CDR1 KGHDR and CDR2 SFDVKD. The CDR3 DNA is TGTGCCACCAGTGATCCAACGGGAGGGCCCGGCTACGAGCAGTACTTC. This gives the protein CATSDPTGGPGYEQYF.

The chain has TRBV5-4 and TRBJ2-6; a possible D gene is TRBD1 (6 bases). CDR1 and CDR2 (germline): SGHNT, YYREEE (reference sequence). V gave up 4 bases and J gave up 0 bases, with 11 bases separating them. The length of the CDR3 is 16 residues. The CDR3 DNA reads as TGTGCCAGCAGCCTACAGGGTAGCTCTGGGGCCAACGTCCTGACTTTC. It encodes CASSLQGSSGANVLTF.

V usage is TRBV30 and J usage is TRBJ1-2, with a tentative D call TRBD1 (5 bases). V gave up 3 bases and J gave up 0 bases, with 8 bases separating them. This CDR3 has 13 amino acids. Looked up from germline, CDR1 is GTSNPN and CDR2 is SVGIG (reference sequence). Here the CDR3 reads CAWRRDSNYGYTF. Written as DNA, the CDR3 is TGTGCCTGGAGGAGGGACTCTAACTATGGCTACACCTTC. The full variable domain, its missing parts supplied by reference TRBV30 and TRBJ1-2, is SQTIHQWPATLVQPVGSPLSLECTVEGTSNPNLYWYRQAAGRGLQLLFYSVGIGQISSEVPQNLSASRPQDRQFILSSKKLLLSDSGFYLCAWRRDSNYGYTFGSGTRLTVV.

The genes are TRBV5-4 and TRBJ2-3; TRBD2 matches 13 bases. The ends lost 1 base at V and 4 bases at J; junction bases unmatched: 3. The CDR3 contains 16 residues. In germline, CDR1 is SGHNT, CDR2 YYREEE (reference sequence). The CDR3 DNA follows: TGTGCCAGCAGCTTGCCGGGACTAGCGGGGTCAGATACGCAGTATTTT. Encoded protein: CASSLPGLAGSDTQYF.

In DNA, the CDR3 is TGCGCCAGCAGCCAGCAGCGTCGTATGAGCGGGAGCTTAAACATTCAGTACTTC. Amino acid sequence: CASSQQRRMSGSLNIQYF. The chain couples TRBV4-1 to TRBJ2-4; 8 bases are a match to TRBD2. The CDR3 is made up of 18 amino acids. J was trimmed by 6 bases and V by 3 bases; bases with no gene match: 16. Germline V gene lookup returns CDR1 MGHRA and CDR2 YSYEKL.

The V gene is TRBV28, the J gene TRBJ2-3; a weak D match, TRBD2 (7 bases). Trimming left V 7 bases short and J 2 bases short, with 16 bases between. CDR1 MDHEN and CDR2 SYDVKM come from the germline V gene. The CDR3 is made up of 15 amino acids. The CDR3 region has the DNA TGTGCCAGCAACCCTGGGGGGGCCCTCACAGATACGCAGTATTTT. It yields the protein CASNPGGALTDTQYF.

The genes are TRBV12-3 or TRBV12-4 and TRBJ2-2; possible D gene TRBD2, 5 bases. Trimming removed 8 bases at V and 7 bases at J, with 14 bases between. The CDR3 totals 13 residues. The CDR3 loop reads CASGSHGVGELFF. DNA for the CDR3: TGTGCCAGCGGGAGCCACGGGGTCGGGGAGCTGTTTTTT.

The chain uses TRBV10-3 and TRBJ1-2; D remains unclear. Germline V CDR1 and CDR2: ENHRY, SYGVKD. The CDR3 is 15 residues long. The V and J ends lost 0 bases and 4 bases respectively, with 12 bases between them. DNA of the CDR3: TGTGCCATCAGTGAGTCGACCATGGGCCGCTATGGCTACACCTTC. Translating gives CAISESTMGRYGYTF.

About this clone: At one end, the junction sequence differs from germline, possibly due to a read error. The chain links TRBV4-1 to TRBJ2-2; TRBD1 is a possible D gene (6 bases). The germline CDR1 and CDR2 sequences are MGHRA and YSYEKL. The CDR3 runs to 16 residues. The DNA for the CDR3 is TGCGCCAGCAGTCAAGAGACAGGTACTAACACCGGGGAGCTGTTTTTT. It is translated as CASSQETGTNTGELFF.

CDR3 sequence (DNA): TGTGCCAGCAGCGTAGACAGGGTCCGCGGCTACACCTTC. Protein sequence: CASSVDRVRGYTF. This chain connects TRBV9 to TRBJ1-2, with a weak D call TRBD1 (6 bases). Per germline, CDR1 SGDLS and CDR2 YYNGEE. V was cut by 0 bases and J by 8 bases, with 11 bases left in between. This CDR3 is 13 amino acids long.